The rows below give T cell receptor beta chains drawn from one sample of a study of response to subunit inactivated influenza vaccine. TCRdb redid the calling of the RT-PCR reads with MiXCR, one entry per CDR3 protein. The sample comprises 450,000 to 700,000 distinct CDR3 sequences, roughly 15% of which are singletons, and more than 9.5% rests with the top ten. Source: PBMCs from blood, taken roughly 13 days after vaccination. The receptors come from a man in his fifties or sixties who received an inactivated influenza vaccine. Each CDR3 is given with its conserved first and last residue. The D gene is left open where the match is weak. The size entry is marked missing in some rows and otherwise reads once, few, many or a size class.

v_call	clone_size	d_call	j_call	cdr3_length	cdr3_nt	cdr3_aa
TRBV20-1	many	.	TRBJ2-5	13	TGCAGTGCTAAACGACTAGTCCAAGAGACCCAGTACTTC	CSAKRLVQETQYF
TRBV7-2	few	TRBD1	TRBJ1-4	15	TGTGCCAGCAGCTTATTTCAGGGGGTAGGAGAAAAACTGTTTTTT	CASSLFQGVGEKLFF
TRBV5-1	few	TRBD2	TRBJ2-1	19	TGCGCCAGCAGCTTGTCTGGCACAGCGGGAGGGAAGATTTACAATGAGCAGTTCTTC	CASSLSGTAGGKIYNEQFF
TRBV7-9	few	TRBD1	TRBJ1-4	16	TGTGCCAGCAGCCTAGGAGGGACAGGGTATGGTGAAAAACTGTTTTTT	CASSLGGTGYGEKLFF
TRBV7-6	.	.	TRBJ2-1	15	TGTGCCAGCAGCGTAACTGGGACCTCCTCCAATGAGCAGTTCTTC	CASSVTGTSSNEQFF
TRBV18	.	TRBD1	TRBJ1-5	14	TGTGCCAGCTCACTTGAAGACAGGGTTAAGCCCCAGCATTTT	CASSLEDRVKPQHF
TRBV6-5	.	TRBD2	TRBJ2-1	15	TGTGCCAGCAGTTACCGAGCGGGAGGTTTCGGTGAGCAGTTCTTC	CASSYRAGGFGEQFF
TRBV7-9	.	TRBD2	TRBJ2-6	17	TGTGCCAGCGCTCCGCGAATTCGGGAGGCTGGGGCCAACGTCCTGACTTTC	CASAPRIREAGANVLTF
TRBV10-3	.	TRBD1	TRBJ1-1	17	TGTGCCACCGCTGGCCCCTCCGTGACAGGGCAAAACACTGAAGCTTTCTTT	CATAGPSVTGQNTEAFF
TRBV29-1	.	TRBD1	TRBJ1-2	13	TGCAGCGCCGGAGGGACAGGGCACTATGGCTACACCTTC	CSAGGTGHYGYTF
TRBV4-2	few	.	TRBJ2-5	13	TGTGCCAGCAGCCAAGAAGGCCGGGGGACCCAGTACTTC	CASSQEGRGTQYF
TRBV7-2	.	.	TRBJ2-7	12	TGTGCCAGCAGCCGTGTGACATACGAGCAGTACTTC	CASSRVTYEQYF
TRBV28	few	.	TRBJ2-7	12	TGTGCCAGCAGTTTCCCTACCTACGAGCAGTACTTC	CASSFPTYEQYF
TRBV24-1	few	TRBD2	TRBJ2-3	17	TGTGCCACCAGTGATGGTATAGCGGGGGATCTTTCGGATACGCAGTATTTT	CATSDGIAGDLSDTQYF
TRBV5-1	.	.	TRBJ1-1	14	TGCGCCAGCAGCTCAAGGATGGACAACCCTGAAGCTTTCTTT	CASSSRMDNPEAFF
TRBV11-2	few	.	TRBJ2-3	13	TGTGCCAGCAGCTTCTGGGACGCAGATACGCAGTATTTT	CASSFWDADTQYF
TRBV12-3/TRBV12-4	few	TRBD1	TRBJ1-5	15	TGTGCCAGCAGGGGAGGGACAGTCAGAGCTCAGCCCCAGCATTTT	CASRGGTVRAQPQHF
TRBV4-2	few	TRBD2	TRBJ2-7	15	TGTGCCAGCAGCCAAGGACTAGCGACTACCTACGAGCAGTACTTC	CASSQGLATTYEQYF
TRBV7-9	.	.	TRBJ1-1	13	TGTGCCAGCAGCCCTGAAGGACCCCTAGAAGCTTTCTTT	CASSPEGPLEAFF
TRBV5-1	few	.	TRBJ1-2	16	TGCGCCAGCAGCTTGTATCGTAACGGGGTTAACTATGGCTACACCTTC	CASSLYRNGVNYGYTF
TRBV7-2	few	TRBD1	TRBJ1-3	17	TGTGCCAGCAGCGTACCGGGACAGGGGTCCGGAAGAAACACCATATATTTT	CASSVPGQGSGRNTIYF
TRBV7-2	.	.	TRBJ1-2	15	TGTGCCAGCAGCCCGGCGGCGGGTGGGTTTAAGGGCTACACCTTC	CASSPAAGGFKGYTF
TRBV3-1	few	.	TRBJ1-3	16	TGTGCCAGCAGCTCTTCTCTGGGGGCTTCTGGAAACACCATATATTTT	CASSSSLGASGNTIYF
TRBV5-8	few	.	TRBJ1-3	14	TGTGCCAGCAGCCCGGCGGGGGCAGGAAACACCATATATTTT	CASSPAGAGNTIYF
TRBV11-2	few	TRBD2	TRBJ2-2	15	TGTGCCAGCAGGCAAAGACTAGCGGGGACCGGGGAGCTGTTTTTT	CASRQRLAGTGELFF
TRBV12-3/TRBV12-4	.	TRBD1	TRBJ2-6	18	TGTGCCAGCAGATCAACGAGGACAGGGTTTTTTGGGGCCAACGTCCTGACTTTC	CASRSTRTGFFGANVLTF